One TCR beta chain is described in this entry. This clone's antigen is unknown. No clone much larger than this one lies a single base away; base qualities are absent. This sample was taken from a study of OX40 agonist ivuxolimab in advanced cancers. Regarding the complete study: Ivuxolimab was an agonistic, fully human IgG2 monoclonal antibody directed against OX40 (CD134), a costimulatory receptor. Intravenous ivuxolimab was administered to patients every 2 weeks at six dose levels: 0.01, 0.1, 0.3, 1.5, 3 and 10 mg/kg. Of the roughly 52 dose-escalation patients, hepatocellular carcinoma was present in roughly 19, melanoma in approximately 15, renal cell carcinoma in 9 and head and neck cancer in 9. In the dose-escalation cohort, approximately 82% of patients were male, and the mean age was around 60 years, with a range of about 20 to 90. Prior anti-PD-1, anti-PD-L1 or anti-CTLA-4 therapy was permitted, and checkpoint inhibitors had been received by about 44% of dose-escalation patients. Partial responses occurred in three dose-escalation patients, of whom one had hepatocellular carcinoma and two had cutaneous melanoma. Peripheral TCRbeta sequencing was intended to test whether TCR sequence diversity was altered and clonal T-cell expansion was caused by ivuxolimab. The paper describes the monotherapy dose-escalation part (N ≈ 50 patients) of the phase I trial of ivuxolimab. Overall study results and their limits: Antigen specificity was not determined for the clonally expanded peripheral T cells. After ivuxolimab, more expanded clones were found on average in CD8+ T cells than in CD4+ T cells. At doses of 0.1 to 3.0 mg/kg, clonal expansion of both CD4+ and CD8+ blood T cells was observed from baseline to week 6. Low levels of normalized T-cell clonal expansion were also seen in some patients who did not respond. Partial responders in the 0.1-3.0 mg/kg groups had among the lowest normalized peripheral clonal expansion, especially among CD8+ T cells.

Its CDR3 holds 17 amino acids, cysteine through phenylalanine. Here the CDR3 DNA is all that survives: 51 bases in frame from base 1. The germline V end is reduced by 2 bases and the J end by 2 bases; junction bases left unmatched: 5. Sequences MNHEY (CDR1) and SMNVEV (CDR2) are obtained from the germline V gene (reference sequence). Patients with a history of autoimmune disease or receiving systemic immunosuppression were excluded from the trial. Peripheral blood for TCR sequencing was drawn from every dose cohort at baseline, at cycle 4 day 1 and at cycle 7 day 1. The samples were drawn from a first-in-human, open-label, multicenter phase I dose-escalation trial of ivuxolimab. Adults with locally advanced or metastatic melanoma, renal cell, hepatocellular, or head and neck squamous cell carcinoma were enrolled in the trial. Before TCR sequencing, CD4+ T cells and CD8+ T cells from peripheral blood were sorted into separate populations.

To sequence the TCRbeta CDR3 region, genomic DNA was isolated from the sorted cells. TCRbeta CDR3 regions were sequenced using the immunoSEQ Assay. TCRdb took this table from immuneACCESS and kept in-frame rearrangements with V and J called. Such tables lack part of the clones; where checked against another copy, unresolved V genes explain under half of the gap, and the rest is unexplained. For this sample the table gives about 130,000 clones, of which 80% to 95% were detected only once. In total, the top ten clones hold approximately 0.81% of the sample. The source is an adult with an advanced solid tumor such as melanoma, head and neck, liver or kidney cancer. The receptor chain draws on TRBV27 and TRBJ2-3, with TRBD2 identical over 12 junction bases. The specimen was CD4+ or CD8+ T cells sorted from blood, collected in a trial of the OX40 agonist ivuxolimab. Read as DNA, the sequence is TGTGCCAGCAGTTTAGGACTAGCGGGGCCCTACACAGATACGCAGTATTTT. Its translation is CASSLGLAGPYTDTQYF.